The 23 T cell receptor beta chains presented below share a single source sample, sequenced in a study of OX40 agonist ivuxolimab in advanced cancers. This table comes from immunoSEQ multiplex PCR, and its TCRdb copy is limited to in-frame clones, with some not included. The sample yields tens of thousands of clones, roughly 80% seen once. The source was CD4+ or CD8+ T cells sorted from blood, collected in a trial of the OX40 agonist ivuxolimab. The receptors derive from an adult with an advanced solid tumor such as melanoma, head and neck, liver or kidney cancer.

The chain uses TRBV5-4 and TRBJ2-5, with D tentatively TRBD1 (5 bases). This CDR3 comprises 16 residues. Trimming removed 0 bases from V and 1 base from J, with 13 bases in between. Per germline, CDR1 SGHNT and CDR2 YYREEE (reference sequence). CDR3 sequence reads: CASSLDRRRTQETQYF. The CDR3 DNA reads as TGTGCCAGCAGCTTGGACAGGAGACGGACCCAAGAGACCCAGTACTTC. Full variable domain (rest looked up from reference TRBV5-4 and TRBJ2-5): ETGVTQSPTHLIKTRGQQVTLRCSSQSGHNTVSWYQQALGQGPQFIFQYYREEENGRGNFPPRFSGLQFPNYSSELNVNALELDDSALYLCASSLDRRRTQETQYFGPGTRLLVL.

Only one count was recorded for this clone. The chain carries TRBV15 and TRBJ1-4; tentatively, D is TRBD1 (5 bases). The CDR3 loop spans 18 amino acids. The germline V gene has CDR1 LNHNV and CDR2 YYDKDF (reference sequence). V was trimmed by 2 bases and J by 0 bases, leaving 16 bases between them. CDR3 sequence (DNA): TGTGCCACCAGCAGACGAGGTCTAAGGGGTGCAACTAATGAAAAACTGTTTTTT. This codes for CATSRRGLRGATNEKLFF.

The V call is TRBV18, the J call TRBJ2-6; no reliable D call. Looked up from germline, CDR1 is KGHSH and CDR2 is LQKENI. This CDR3 has 14 amino acids. The V and J ends lost 1 base and 4 bases respectively, with 5 bases between them. The CDR3 DNA follows: TGTGCCAGCTCACCACTCTCCGGGGCCAACGTCCTGACTTTC. Translated: CASSPLSGANVLTF.

J is TRBJ1-1 and V is TRBV6-6; the D gene is possibly TRBD1 (5 bases). Germline CDR1 is MNHNY and CDR2 is SVGAGI (reference sequence). The CDR3 loop spans 16 amino acids. V was clipped by 5 bases and J by 1 base, with 17 bases between them. This CDR3 is CASSPTVGAKNTEAFF. The CDR3 bases are TGTGCCAGCAGTCCTACGGTAGGGGCCAAGAACACTGAAGCTTTCTTT.

This clone appeared a few times. J is TRBJ2-1 and V is TRBV6-5; a weak D match, TRBD1 (6 bases). Germline V lookup: CDR1 MNHEY, CDR2 SVGAGI. This CDR3 spans 16 amino acids. V was trimmed by 4 bases and J by 0 bases, leaving 13 bases between them. The CDR3, as DNA: TGTGCCAGCAGTTCCAGGGGCGCAAGCTCCTACAATGAGCAGTTCTTC. Amino acid sequence: CASSSRGASSYNEQFF.

The CDR3 protein is CASSWPGREDYEQYF. CDR3 bases: TGTGCCAGCAGCTGGCCGGGACGAGAAGACTACGAGCAGTACTTC. The chain uses TRBV6-5 and TRBJ2-7; D possibly matches TRBD1 or TRBD2 (5 bases each). Germline CDR1 is MNHEY and CDR2 is SVGAGI. The V end lost 6 bases, the J end lost 3 bases, and 18 bases lay between the germline ends. The CDR3 consists of 15 residues.

This chain uses TRBV6-4 with TRBJ1-5, with 9 bases matching TRBD1. This CDR3 is 14 amino acids long. Trimming at V came to 5 bases and at J to 4 bases, leaving 3 bases not matched to a gene. Germline CDR1 reads MRHNA; CDR2 reads SNTAGT. CDR3 nucleotide sequence: TGTGCCAGCAGTCGGGACAGGGTGAATCAGCCCCAGCATTTT. It codes for CASSRDRVNQPQHF.

J is TRBJ2-7 and V is TRBV5-5, with TRBD2 matching 7 bases. J lost 0 bases, V lost 4 bases, and 10 bases had no gene match. CDR3 length equals 16 residues. The V gene's germline CDR1 is SGHKS and CDR2 YYEKEE (reference sequence). CDR3 region: CASSLRAGDSSYEQYF. For the CDR3, the DNA is TGTGCCAGCAGCCTTCGGGCGGGAGACAGCTCCTACGAGCAGTACTTC.

The chain is built from TRBV4-1 and TRBJ1-1; 9 nucleotides match TRBD1. The CDR3 is made up of 15 amino acids. With V trimmed by 1 base and J by 10 bases, 10 bases remained unmatched. The germline V gene has CDR1 MGHRA and CDR2 YSYEKL. CDR3 in DNA: TGCGCCAGCAGCCAAGGGATTACAGGGGGCTATAGAGCTTTCTTT. It translates to CASSQGITGGYRAFF.

V and J are TRBV6-5 and TRBJ1-1, with TRBD1 matching 9 bases. The CDR3 contains 13 residues. The germline V gene has CDR1 MNHEY and CDR2 SVGAGI. Trimming at V came to 6 bases and at J to 4 bases, leaving 3 bases not matched to a gene. Here the CDR3 reads CASSLTGGTEAFF. The CDR3 coding sequence is TGTGCCAGCAGCCTGACAGGGGGCACTGAAGCTTTCTTT.

This chain links TRBV6-1 with TRBJ1-5; D not certain. Germline loops: CDR1 MNHNS, CDR2 SASEGT. The CDR3 loop spans 13 amino acids. V was trimmed by 5 bases and J by 9 bases, leaving 14 bases between them. The CDR3 reads CASSFRSYGPQHF. The CDR3 DNA follows: TGTGCCAGCAGTTTCCGCTCGTATGGGCCCCAGCATTTT.

The chain couples TRBV27 to TRBJ1-5, with D possibly matching TRBD1 (5 bases). The CDR3 is 16 residues long. Trimming pared 1 base from V and 2 bases from J, leaving 12 bases between. Germline V gene lookup returns CDR1 MNHEY and CDR2 SMNVEV (reference sequence). Written as DNA, the CDR3 is TGTGCCAGCAGTTTATATTCGACAGTTGGCAATCAGCCCCAGCATTTT. Translation: CASSLYSTVGNQPQHF.

The chain has TRBV29-1 and TRBJ1-3; D is uncertain. The V gene's germline CDR1 is SQVTM and CDR2 ANQGSEA. Trimming cost V 7 bases and J 1 base, with 11 bases left between them. CDR3 length equals 13 residues. The CDR3 region has the DNA TGCAGCGCCCGCGTTACTTCTGGAAACACCATATATTTT. It translates to CSARVTSGNTIYF.

This sequence joins TRBV6-1 and TRBJ2-7, with 11 bases lining up with TRBD1. Germline V gene sequence: CDR1 MNHNS, CDR2 SASEGT. CDR3 length: 14 residues. J lost 5 bases, V lost 4 bases, and 4 bases had no gene match. The CDR3 loop reads CASSVRTGGHEQYF. The CDR3 region has the DNA TGTGCCAGCAGTGTTAGGACAGGGGGCCACGAGCAGTACTTC.

The sample holds one count of this clone. This chain uses TRBV6-5 with TRBJ2-7; D tentatively reads TRBD1 or TRBD2 (5 bases each). Germline V lookup: CDR1 MNHEY, CDR2 SVGAGI. V lost 6 bases and J 6 bases, leaving 18 bases between the germline ends. The CDR3 length is 14 residues. The CDR3 region is CASRLRGTAGEQYF. The CDR3 DNA sequence: TGTGCCAGCAGGCTACGGGGCACAGCAGGCGAGCAGTACTTC.

Points on this clone: At one end, the junction sequence differs from germline, possibly due to a read error. J is TRBJ2-7 and V is TRBV9; D is undetermined. Germline CDR1 is SGDLS and CDR2 is YYNGEE. This CDR3 region has 13 residues. This CDR3 is CASSPSVSCEQYF. Here the CDR3 DNA reads TGTGCCAGCAGCCCATCGGTCTCCTGCGAGCAGTACTTC. The full variable domain, in which reference TRBV9 and TRBJ2-7 provide the parts outside the CDR3, is DSGVTQTPKHLITATGQRVTLRCSPRSGDLSVYWYQQSLDQGLQFLIQYYNGEERAKGNILERFSAQQFPDLHSELNLSSLELGDSALYFCASSPSVSCEQYFGPGTRLTVT.

V usage is TRBV6-5 and J usage is TRBJ1-1, with D tentatively TRBD1 (5 bases). This CDR3 comprises 14 residues. Germline assignment: CDR1 MNHEY and CDR2 SVGAGI. V lost 6 bases and J lost 4, with 15 bases in between. This chain's CDR3 is CASRSPPRGTEAFF. In DNA form, the CDR3 reads TGTGCCAGCAGATCCCCCCCGAGGGGCACTGAAGCTTTCTTT.

This chain links TRBV10-3 with TRBJ2-2; D possibly uses TRBD1 or TRBD2 (5 bases each). The germline V gene encodes CDR1 ENHRY and CDR2 SYGVKD. The CDR3 contains 16 residues. The V and J ends lost 0 bases and 3 bases respectively, with 11 bases between them. This chain's CDR3 is CAISESGLGDTGELFF. The CDR3 nucleotides read TGTGCCATCAGTGAGTCTGGGCTGGGGGACACCGGGGAGCTGTTTTTT.

The J gene is TRBJ1-2, the V gene TRBV7-9; D may be TRBD1 (5 bases). Germline V lookup: CDR1 SEHNR, CDR2 FQNEAQ (reference sequence). Between the trimmed V and J ends, which lost 0 bases and 8 bases, there was a span of 7 bases. The CDR3 is made up of 12 amino acids. CDR3 sequence: CASSLAWGGYTF. The CDR3 DNA reads as TGTGCCAGCAGCTTAGCCTGGGGGGGCTACACCTTC.

V gene TRBV20-1 combines with J gene TRBJ1-2, with D possibly being TRBD1 (5 bases). The germline gives CDR1 DFQATT, CDR2 SNEGSKA (reference sequence). V lost 5 bases, J lost 11 bases, and 15 bases lay in between. The CDR3 is 11 amino acids. The CDR3 DNA follows: TGCAGTGCTTGGGGACGGAGCGGGTACACCTTC. It is translated as CSAWGRSGYTF.

This clone was recorded only once. The V gene is TRBV5-1, the J gene TRBJ2-7; TRBD1 is a possible D gene (6 bases). The length of the CDR3 is 15 residues. CDR1 SGHRS and CDR2 YFSETQ come from the germline V gene. The V and J ends lost 2 bases and 7 bases respectively, with 19 bases between them. The CDR3 loop reads CASSLQGPATGEQYF. CDR3 in DNA: TGCGCCAGCAGCTTACAGGGACCAGCCACGGGAGAGCAGTACTTC.

V is TRBV6-5 and J is TRBJ2-2; possible D gene TRBD2, 6 bases. Trimming removed 8 bases from V and 3 bases from J, with 13 bases in between. There are 14 residues in the CDR3. Germline CDR1 reads MNHEY; CDR2 reads SVGAGI. As DNA, the CDR3 is TGTGCCAGCGGATCGGGACTGGACACCGGGGAGCTGTTTTTT. Translating gives CASGSGLDTGELFF.

This chain joins TRBV7-9 and TRBJ1-2; 11 bases fit TRBD1. The ends lost 1 base at V and 6 bases at J; junction bases unmatched: 4. The CDR3 totals 15 residues. CDR1 is SEHNR and CDR2 is FQNEAQ in the germline V gene (reference sequence). CDR3 in DNA: TGTGCCAGCAGCTTAGGGACAGGGGGCGCCGATGGCTACACCTTC. Translating gives CASSLGTGGADGYTF.